A single sample gave rise to the 21 T cell receptor beta chains below, sequenced in a study of blood T cell repertoires in COVID-19. TCRdb keeps only in-frame clones here, not all; method: immunoSEQ multiplex PCR. The sample records a few hundred thousand clones, approximately 85% being singletons. Specimen: PBMCs or T cells enriched from blood (not recorded which). The receptors originated from a woman in her thirties who had recovered from COVID-19.

The chain has TRBV11-2 and TRBJ2-2; 8 positions match TRBD2. V lost 1 base and J lost 3; bases outside the gene matches: 7. The germline V gene encodes CDR1 SGHAT and CDR2 FQNNGV. CDR3 length equals 17 residues. The CDR3 nucleotides read TGTGCCAGCAGCTTAGGACGGAGCGGGAGACACACCGGGGAGCTGTTTTTT. Its protein is CASSLGRSGRHTGELFF. Filled out from reference TRBV11-2 and TRBJ2-2, the complete variable domain reads EAGVAQSPRYKIIEKRQSVAFWCNPISGHATLYWYQQILGQGPKLLIQFQNNGVVDDSQLPKDRFSAERLKGVDSTLKIQPAKLEDSAVYLCASSLGRSGRHTGELFFGEGSRLTVL.

The chain is built from TRBV6-4 and TRBJ2-5; TRBD2 aligns across 11 bases. Germline V lookup: CDR1 MRHNA, CDR2 SNTAGT. The CDR3 is 17 amino acids. The ends lost 6 bases at V and 1 base at J; junction bases unmatched: 10. Written as DNA, the CDR3 is TGTGCCAGCAGGCGAGGGCCTAGCGGGAGGACCCAAGAGACCCAGTACTTC. It is translated as CASRRGPSGRTQETQYF.

The chain has TRBV6-1 and TRBJ2-3; 7 nucleotides agree with TRBD2. Germline V gene lookup returns CDR1 MNHNS and CDR2 SASEGT. Trimming removed 1 base from V and 2 bases from J; junction bases left unmatched: 3. The CDR3 spans 15 residues. CDR3 bases: TGTGCCAGCAGTGAAGTTGCGGGGGTCACAGATACGCAGTATTTT. This encodes CASSEVAGVTDTQYF.

The J gene is TRBJ2-5, the V gene TRBV5-6; a possible D gene is TRBD1 (5 bases). The CDR3 totals 14 residues. V gave up 6 bases and J gave up 4 bases, with 16 bases separating them. The germline V gene has CDR1 SGHDT and CDR2 YYEEEE. The CDR3 reads CASITGARGETQYF. CDR3 bases: TGTGCCAGCATTACTGGGGCTCGAGGAGAGACCCAGTACTTC.

The chain combines TRBV7-3 with TRBJ2-1, with D perhaps TRBD1 (5 bases). The CDR3 is 13 amino acids. Germline-derived CDR1 and CDR2 are SGHTA and FQGTGA. V was pared by 2 bases and J by 12 bases, with 14 bases between. The CDR3 coding sequence is TGTGCCAGCAGCTTACGGGCTGACAGTTCGCAGTTCTTC. It translates to CASSLRADSSQFF.

This clone was seen a single time. V gene TRBV4-1 combines with J gene TRBJ1-2; 9 positions agree with TRBD1. Per the germline V gene, CDR1 is MGHRA and CDR2 is YSYEKL. V shed 8 bases, J shed 8 bases, and the junction held 18 bases outside the gene matches. This CDR3 comprises 16 residues. CDR3 coding DNA: TGCGCCAGCGGCCGGGACAGGGAGGAACTGCCTATGGGCTACACCTTC. Translated, it gives CASGRDREELPMGYTF.

This chain links TRBV28 with TRBJ1-1; D is perhaps TRBD1 (6 bases). With 7 bases removed from V and 1 base from J, the gap between germline ends came to 16 bases. Germline V gives CDR1 MDHEN, CDR2 SYDVKM. The CDR3 consists of 15 residues. CDR3 coding DNA: TGTGCCAGCAATACCAACAGGGCGGGGAACACTGAAGCTTTCTTT. This gives the protein CASNTNRAGNTEAFF. Looking up the rest from reference TRBV28 and TRBJ1-1 gives the full variable domain: DVKVTQSSRYLVKRTGEKVFLECVQDMDHENMFWYRQDPGLGLRLIYFSYDVKMKEKGDIPEGYSVSREKKERFSLILESASTNQTSMYLCASNTNRAGNTEAFFGQGTRLTVV.

The CDR3 DNA reads TGTGCCAGCAGTGACATTTTTGAAGCTTTCTTT. Its protein product is CASSDIFEAFF. V gene TRBV6-1 combines with J gene TRBJ1-1, with D unclear. Germline assignment: CDR1 MNHNS and CDR2 SASEGT. The V and J ends lost 3 bases and 7 bases respectively, with 6 bases between them. The CDR3 runs 11 residues.

CDR3 in amino acids: CASRGAVALGEAFF. CDR3 DNA sequence: TGTGCCAGCAGGGGCGCAGTGGCACTCGGTGAAGCTTTCTTT. The chain has TRBV27 and TRBJ1-1; D is unresolved. Germline lookup yields CDR1 MNHEY and CDR2 SMNVEV (reference sequence). V gave up 6 bases and J gave up 7 bases, with 18 bases separating them. The CDR3 covers 14 residues.

This chain connects TRBV13 to TRBJ2-3; D not resolved. CDR3 size: 13 residues. Germline CDR1 reads PRHDT; CDR2 reads FYEKMQ (reference sequence). With 4 bases removed from V and 6 bases from J, the gap between germline ends came to 11 bases. The chain's CDR3 is CASSSPGTDTQYF. In nucleotides, the CDR3 is TGTGCCAGCAGCTCACCGGGTACCGATACGCAGTATTTT.

V usage is TRBV27 and J usage is TRBJ1-5; 7 bases map to TRBD1. There are 15 residues in the CDR3. Per the germline V gene, CDR1 is MNHEY and CDR2 is SMNVEV (reference sequence). The V segment lost 8 bases and the J segment 6 bases; nucleotides outside the gene matches: 13. CDR3 bases: TGTGCCAGCCGCATTGGTTACAGGGGCTCTCAGCCCCAGCATTTT. Translated, it gives CASRIGYRGSQPQHF.

The chain recombines TRBV30 with TRBJ1-2; D is perhaps TRBD1 (6 bases). The CDR3 covers 13 residues. V was trimmed by 3 bases and J by 4 bases, leaving 12 bases between them. CDR1 and CDR2 from the germline V gene are GTSNPN and SVGIG (reference sequence). For the CDR3, the DNA is TGTGCCTGGAGGGAGACAGGAACCTATGGCTACACCTTC. This translates into CAWRETGTYGYTF.

The chain carries TRBV28 and TRBJ1-1; D is uncertain. Per germline, CDR1 MDHEN and CDR2 SYDVKM. CDR3 length: 14 residues. Trimming stripped 6 bases from V and 3 bases from J, with 14 bases between. The CDR3 sequence: CASRVAHLYTEAFF. CDR3 sequence (DNA): TGTGCCAGCAGAGTGGCCCATCTTTACACTGAAGCTTTCTTT.

The chain uses TRBV3-1 (or the pseudogene TRBV3-2) and TRBJ2-3; D gene unclear. The CDR3 covers 13 residues. Germline CDR1 is LGHDT and CDR2 is YNNKEL (reference sequence). Trimming stripped 4 bases from V and 2 bases from J, with 7 bases between. CDR3 DNA sequence: TGTGCCAGCAGCCCTGACATCACAGATACGCAGTATTTT. It is translated as CASSPDITDTQYF.

The rearrangement uses TRBV9 and TRBJ2-3, with 7 bases fitting TRBD2. Germline loops: CDR1 SGDLS, CDR2 YYNGEE. CDR3 length: 16 amino acids. V was clipped by 4 bases and J by 3 bases; unmatched bases: 11. CDR3 loop: CASSPPFGGETDTQYF. The CDR3 region has the DNA TGTGCCAGCAGCCCCCCATTTGGGGGGGAGACAGATACGCAGTATTTT.

The sample holds one count of this clone. For the CDR3, the DNA is TGCGCCAGCAGTGAGAGCGAGCAGTTCTTC. It specifies CASSESEQFF. The J gene is TRBJ2-1, the V gene TRBV10-2, with D unresolved. The V gene lost 2 bases and the J gene lost 10 bases, with 3 bases spanning the gap. Germline CDR1 and CDR2: WSHSY and SAAADI. This CDR3 has 10 amino acids.

This chain connects TRBV28 to TRBJ1-1; D is ambiguous. This CDR3 has 15 residues. Deletions cut 2 bases from V and 0 bases from J, with 10 bases between. Germline V gene data show CDR1 as MDHEN and CDR2 as SYDVKM. The chain's CDR3 is CASSLIRGVNTEAFF. The CDR3 DNA sequence: TGTGCCAGCAGTTTAATCCGCGGGGTGAACACTGAAGCTTTCTTT.

The chain recombines TRBV4-1 with TRBJ1-4; the D is unclear. This CDR3 spans 17 amino acids. Germline V gene lookup returns CDR1 MGHRA and CDR2 YSYEKL. V was cut by 11 bases and J by 4 bases, with 26 bases left in between. CDR3 nucleotide sequence: TGCGCCTCCGCACGGTTGAGGGAAGTCACGGGTAATGAAAAACTGTTTTTT. Amino acid sequence: CASARLREVTGNEKLFF.

The chain employs TRBV19 and TRBJ2-3; a possible D gene is TRBD2 (5 bases). V was clipped by 5 bases and J by 1 base, with 13 bases between them. The CDR3 has 15 amino acids. Germline V gene sequence: CDR1 LNHDA, CDR2 SQIVND (reference sequence). The CDR3 DNA sequence: TGTGCCAGTAGTCTGCGGGTGGCGCGCACAGATACGCAGTATTTT. This sequence encodes CASSLRVARTDTQYF. Drawing the rest from reference TRBV19 and TRBJ2-3, the complete variable domain is DGGITQSPKYLFRKEGQNVTLSCEQNLNHDAMYWYRQDPGQGLRLIYYSQIVNDFQKGDIAEGYSVSREKKESFPLTVTSAQKNPTAFYLCASSLRVARTDTQYFGPGTRLTVL.

The chain links TRBV27 to TRBJ1-2, with D perhaps matching TRBD1 (5 bases). Germline CDR1 and CDR2: MNHEY and SMNVEV (reference sequence). Trimming pared 6 bases from V and 2 bases from J, leaving 16 bases between. The CDR3 length is 15 residues. The CDR3 region is CASSQEPTANYGYTF. In DNA, the CDR3 is TGTGCCAGCAGCCAAGAACCGACAGCCAACTATGGCTACACCTTC.

The CDR3 nucleotides read TGTGCCAGTATGGGACAGGGAGGAAATCAGCCCCAGCATTTT. This codes for CASMGQGGNQPQHF. This chain connects TRBV19 to TRBJ1-5; 9 positions agree with TRBD1. The CDR3 sequence is 14 residues long. Per the germline V gene, CDR1 is LNHDA and CDR2 is SQIVND (reference sequence). Germline trimming cut 7 bases from V and 4 bases from J; bases unmatched to any gene: 5.